This T cell receptor (beta chain) was obtained from a study of T cells after yellow fever vaccination. The study's findings and limits: Detected again after the booster were most primary-vaccination clones, at 96% CD4 and 80% to 90% CD8.

The table lists this clonotype with a few counts. Its antigen is as yet unknown. Template switching by 5'RACE produced TCR cDNA, adding a universal primer site and UMIs. TCRdb reprocessed the 5' RACE reads with MiXCR, giving one entry per CDR3 protein. This sample has approximately 550,000 distinct CDR3 sequences, with 15% to 20% found just once. V gave up 7 bases and J gave up 2 bases, with 13 bases separating them. The germline V gene has CDR1 SQVTM and CDR2 ANQGSEA. The CDR3 loop spans 13 amino acids. The sample in question was PBMCs, obtained 15 days after the yellow fever booster vaccination. The rearrangement links TRBV29-1 to TRBJ2-3, with D perhaps TRBD1 or TRBD2 (5 bases each). The clonotype originates from a man aged 25 to 40 who received the YFV17D yellow fever vaccine. CDR3 loop: CSAMDGTTDTQYF. Written as DNA, the CDR3 is TGCAGCGCAATGGACGGGACCACAGATACGCAGTATTTT.